Shown below are 23 T cell receptor beta chains from a single sample sequenced in a study of CD8 T cells in Susac syndrome. cDNA came from approximately 0.5 to 1 ug RNA primed by random hexamers. TCRdb ran MiXCR on the immunoSEQ multiplex PCR reads and lists one entry per CDR3 protein. Of 110,000 or so distinct CDR3 sequences in the sample, roughly 96% are singletons; the top ten hold approximately 0.092%. Source material: CD4+ T cells from PBMCs. The receptors derive from a human donor in good health.

This chain connects TRBV2 to TRBJ2-6; D not resolved. V dropped 3 bases and J dropped 0 bases, with 6 bases sitting between them. The germline V gene encodes CDR1 SNHLY and CDR2 FYNNEI. The CDR3 sequence is 15 residues long. CDR3 sequence: CASSDRNSGANVLTF. CDR3 coding DNA: TGTGCCAGCAGTGACCGGAACTCTGGGGCCAACGTCCTGACTTTC.

The V and J genes are TRBV5-8 and TRBJ2-2; D uncertain. V lost 0 bases and J lost 1, with 13 bases in between. Looked up from germline, CDR1 is SGHTS and CDR2 is YDEGEE. This CDR3 has 17 amino acids. Here the CDR3 DNA reads TGTGCCAGCAGCTTGGAGTGGCGGTGGGGGAACACCGGGGAGCTGTTTTTT. This sequence encodes CASSLEWRWGNTGELFF.

This clonotype is a singleton in its sample. This chain links TRBV6-5 with TRBJ2-5; 8 bases align to TRBD2. Looked up from germline, CDR1 is MNHEY and CDR2 is SVGAGI. J lost 5 bases, V lost 5 bases, and 4 bases had no gene match. The CDR3 covers 13 residues. The CDR3 nucleotides read TGTGCCAGCAGTCGGACTAGCCACGAGACCCAGTACTTC. This translates into CASSRTSHETQYF.

The CDR3 spells CASSVTRDEGTGELFF. In DNA, the CDR3 is TGTGCCAGCAGCGTAACCCGGGACGAGGGCACCGGGGAGCTGTTTTTT. V usage is TRBV9 and J usage is TRBJ2-2, with D perhaps matching TRBD1 or TRBD2 (5 bases each). Germline CDR1 is SGDLS and CDR2 is YYNGEE. The V gene lost 1 base and the J gene lost 4 bases, with 14 bases spanning the gap. The CDR3 length is 16 residues.

The gene calls are TRBV15 and TRBJ2-6; D perhaps matches TRBD2 (6 bases). The CDR3 runs 16 residues. Germline lookup yields CDR1 LNHNV and CDR2 YYDKDF (reference sequence). The ends were cut back, 0 bases at V and 1 base at J, with 7 bases in the middle. This chain's CDR3 is CATSRDRGSGANVLTF. The CDR3 DNA is TGTGCCACCAGCAGAGATCGGGGGTCTGGGGCCAACGTCCTGACTTTC.

The chain uses TRBV19 and TRBJ2-7, with D possibly TRBD2 on 6 matching bases. Per the germline V gene, CDR1 is LNHDA and CDR2 is SQIVND (reference sequence). The CDR3 sequence is 14 residues long. V shed 9 bases and J shed 0 bases, with 15 bases lying between them. CDR3 DNA sequence: TGTGCCAGCCGTAGCGGCGAAACCTCCTACGAGCAGTACTTC. Its translation: CASRSGETSYEQYF.

The V call is TRBV19, the J call TRBJ1-1; 8 positions agree with TRBD1. The CDR3 runs to 15 residues. After removal of 10 bases from V and 1 base from J, the junction contained 11 bases not matched to a gene. Per germline, CDR1 LNHDA and CDR2 SQIVND (reference sequence). The CDR3 bases are TGTGCCACCGTCGGACAGGGTCTTGCGAACACTGAAGCTTTCTTT. It translates to CATVGQGLANTEAFF.

This sequence joins TRBV5-1 and TRBJ1-5, with a possible D match to TRBD1 (6 bases). CDR1 and CDR2 (germline): SGHRS, YFSETQ. V lost 3 bases and J lost 7, with 14 bases in between. The CDR3 spans 14 residues. This CDR3 reads CASSYEGGRQPQHF. The CDR3 nucleotides are TGCGCCAGCAGCTATGAGGGGGGCAGACAGCCCCAGCATTTT.

The chain employs TRBV2 and TRBJ2-5; no reliable D call. The CDR3 contains 11 residues. Trimming stripped 4 bases from V and 4 bases from J, with 4 bases between. Germline V CDR1 and CDR2: SNHLY, FYNNEI. The CDR3 DNA reads as TGTGCCAGCAGTGGGTCAGAGACCCAGTACTTC. This gives the protein CASSGSETQYF.

V and J are TRBV7-9 and TRBJ1-1, with 8 bases that match TRBD1. CDR1 SEHNR and CDR2 FQNEAQ come from the germline V gene (reference sequence). The CDR3 length is 18 residues. V shed 1 base, J shed 0 bases, and the junction held 10 bases outside the gene matches. CDR3: CASSLVWQAGGLNTEAFF. The CDR3, as DNA: TGTGCCAGCAGCTTAGTGTGGCAGGCAGGGGGCCTGAACACTGAAGCTTTCTTT.

The chain joins TRBV7-9 to TRBJ1-1; a weak D match, TRBD1 (5 bases). Germline V gene lookup returns CDR1 SEHNR and CDR2 FQNEAQ (reference sequence). The CDR3 sequence is 14 residues long. V was trimmed by 1 base and J by 5 bases, leaving 11 bases between them. CDR3 nucleotide sequence: TGTGCCAGCAGCTTAGAAACTCGGGGGACTGAAGCTTTCTTT. Translation: CASSLETRGTEAFF.

The chain has TRBV2 and TRBJ1-5; possible D gene TRBD1, 5 bases. The V gene lost 6 bases and the J gene lost 1 base, with 13 bases spanning the gap. This CDR3 is 15 amino acids long. CDR1 is SNHLY and CDR2 is FYNNEI in the germline V gene. The CDR3 loop is CASRPQGVSNQPQHF. DNA of the CDR3: TGTGCCAGCAGACCTCAGGGTGTCAGCAATCAGCCCCAGCATTTT.

This sequence joins TRBV7-9 and TRBJ1-1, with a possible D match to TRBD1 (6 bases). Trimming pared 0 bases from V and 9 bases from J, leaving 14 bases between. From germline, CDR1 is SEHNR and CDR2 FQNEAQ (reference sequence). The CDR3 runs 14 residues. This CDR3 reads CASSLAGGPWKAFF. The CDR3 bases are TGTGCCAGCAGCTTAGCTGGGGGGCCATGGAAAGCTTTCTTT.

The chain is built from TRBV30 and TRBJ1-2; possibly TRBD1 for D (6 bases). In germline, CDR1 is GTSNPN, CDR2 SVGIG (reference sequence). This CDR3 has 13 amino acids. V lost 2 bases, J lost 4 bases, and 11 bases lay in between. The CDR3 DNA sequence: TGTGCCTGGAGTAGGGGGTCCTCCTATGGCTACACCTTC. This sequence encodes CAWSRGSSYGYTF.

This chain links TRBV12-3 or TRBV12-4 with TRBJ2-7; 8 bases align to TRBD1. The trim removed 7 bases at V and 2 bases at J, leaving 4 bases unmatched. This CDR3 region has 13 residues. CDR3 nucleotides: TGTGCCAGCACGACAGGGGTCACCTACGAGCAGTACTTC. This sequence encodes CASTTGVTYEQYF.

V and J are TRBV30 and TRBJ1-2; D ambiguous. V was shortened by 4 bases and J by 7 bases, with 16 bases between the two germline ends. Germline values: CDR1 GTSNPN, CDR2 SVGIG (reference sequence). The CDR3 is 13 amino acids. CDR3 loop: CAWNRGPGGGYTF. CDR3 nucleotide sequence: TGTGCCTGGAATAGAGGACCAGGCGGTGGCTACACCTTC. Variable domain in full (rest from reference TRBV30 and TRBJ1-2): SQTIHQWPATLVQPVGSPLSLECTVEGTSNPNLYWYRQAAGRGLQLLFYSVGIGQISSEVPQNLSASRPQDRQFILSSKKLLLSDSGFYLCAWNRGPGGGYTFGSGTRLTVV.

Written as DNA, the CDR3 is TGCGCCAGCGCGCCACAGGGTTATACAGATACGCAGTATTTT. This codes for CASAPQGYTDTQYF. The rearrangement joins TRBV5-1 to TRBJ2-3, with D possibly being TRBD1 (6 bases). Trimming left V 7 bases short and J 3 bases short, with 15 bases between. The germline CDR1 and CDR2 sequences are SGHRS and YFSETQ. This CDR3 spans 14 amino acids.

J is TRBJ2-3 and V is TRBV12-3 or TRBV12-4, with 13 bases fitting TRBD2. V trimming: 3 bases; J trimming: 2 bases; junction bases outside the gene matches: 2. This CDR3 has 16 amino acids. The chain's CDR3 is CASSLGLAGLTDTQYF. CDR3 bases: TGTGCCAGCAGTTTGGGACTAGCGGGACTCACAGATACGCAGTATTTT.

The chain combines TRBV6-5 with TRBJ2-7; D tentatively fits TRBD1 or TRBD2 (5 bases each). This CDR3 region has 15 residues. V gave up 5 bases and J gave up 2 bases, with 16 bases separating them. Germline loops: CDR1 MNHEY, CDR2 SVGAGI. The CDR3 spells CASSRPGTDTYEQYF. The CDR3 nucleotides are TGTGCCAGCAGTCGACCGGGGACGGACACCTACGAGCAGTACTTC.

The chain carries TRBV3-1 and TRBJ2-5; D remains ambiguous. V was cut by 1 base and J by 2 bases, with 11 bases left in between. The length of the CDR3 is 15 residues. Germline values: CDR1 LGHDT, CDR2 YNNKEL (reference sequence). CDR3 loop: CASSQGLARQETQYF. The CDR3, as DNA: TGTGCCAGCAGCCAAGGTCTCGCGAGACAAGAGACCCAGTACTTC.

This sequence joins TRBV10-3 and TRBJ2-7; D assignment may be TRBD1 or TRBD2 (5 bases each). CDR3 length equals 13 residues. Germline-derived CDR1 and CDR2 are ENHRY and SYGVKD. With 4 bases removed from V and 0 bases from J, the gap between germline ends came to 7 bases. CDR3 bases: TGTGCCATCAGTGGAGGGGTCTCCTACGAGCAGTACTTC. Amino acid sequence: CAISGGVSYEQYF.

CDR3 coding DNA: TGTGCCAGCAGTTTCCCGACCTATGAGCAGTTCTTC. It encodes CASSFPTYEQFF. The gene calls are TRBV6-5 and TRBJ2-1; D gene uncertain. The germline V and J ends were trimmed by 4 bases and 8 bases, with 9 bases remaining between them. Germline V gene data show CDR1 as MNHEY and CDR2 as SVGAGI. CDR3 length: 12 residues.

The V gene is TRBV18, the J gene TRBJ2-6; TRBD1 agrees at 9 bases. This CDR3 comprises 22 residues. The V gene end was trimmed by 5 bases and the J gene end by 0 bases; junction bases not matched to a gene: 20. Germline CDR1 and CDR2: KGHSH and LQKENI. The CDR3 DNA is TGTGCCAGCTCAACTAACTTACCGGGACAGGGCCTCTTAGGCTCTGGGGCCAACGTCCTGACTTTC. This codes for CASSTNLPGQGLLGSGANVLTF.